These T cell receptor beta chains were read from a single sample in a study of blood T cell repertoires in COVID-19. The repertoire was sequenced with immunoSEQ multiplex PCR; TCRdb's copy has only in-frame clones and lacks some. The table records roughly 90,000 clones, 90% of them present only once. Source material: peripheral blood. Receptor source: a human donor with active COVID-19. The donor label of this sample is uncertain. Both conserved end residues are part of each CDR3. A D gene is named only where the DNA matches it firmly. Size is omitted from some rows. Given values are once, few, many or a class for expanded clones.

clone_size j_call v_call d_call cdr3_aa cdr3_nt
. TRBJ2-7 TRBV3-1/TRBV3-2 TRBD2 CASSQDPTSAAYEQYF TGTGCCAGCAGCCAAGATCCGACTAGCGCGGCATACGAGCAGTACTTC
. TRBJ2-1 TRBV19 TRBD2 CASSIAGLAYNEQFF TGTGCCAGTAGTATAGCAGGACTAGCCTACAATGAGCAGTTCTTC
. TRBJ2-2 TRBV2 . CASKSGLTGELFF TGTGCCAGCAAGTCTGGGCTCACCGGGGAGCTGTTTTTT
. TRBJ1-1 TRBV18 TRBD1 CASSPTGGGSTEAFF TGTGCCAGCTCACCAACAGGGGGCGGGAGCACTGAAGCTTTCTTT
. TRBJ1-3 TRBV10-2 . CASSELQFAGNTIYF TGCGCCAGCAGTGAGTTACAGTTTGCGGGAAACACCATATATTTT
. TRBJ1-2 TRBV7-8 TRBD1 CASSLGQGTYGYTF TGTGCCAGCAGCTTGGGACAGGGGACCTATGGCTACACCTTC
. TRBJ1-2 TRBV19 . CASSTGPKQGTF TGTGCCAGTAGTACGGGTCCGAAACAGGGTACCTTC
. TRBJ2-5 TRBV27 . CASSFLGAEETQYF TGTGCCAGCAGTTTCTTGGGGGCGGAAGAGACCCAGTACTTC
. TRBJ2-1 TRBV11-3 . CASSYDRYNEQFF TGTGCCAGCAGCTACGACAGATACAATGAGCAGTTCTTC
. TRBJ2-2 TRBV6-5 . CASMGSYTGELFF TGTGCCAGCATGGGTAGCTACACCGGGGAGCTGTTTTTT
. TRBJ2-5 TRBV14 TRBD2 CASSQELGGLAGGQETQYF TGTGCCAGCAGCCAAGAGCTTGGGGGACTAGCGGGGGGACAAGAGACCCAGTACTTC
. TRBJ1-6 TRBV6-2/TRBV6-3 . CASSRRSPLHF TGTGCCAGCAGTAGGAGATCACCCCTCCACTTT
. TRBJ1-4 TRBV30 TRBD1 CAWSSRGNEKLFF TGTGCCTGGAGTAGCAGGGGGAATGAAAAACTGTTTTTT
. TRBJ2-7 TRBV3-1/TRBV3-2 . CASSYSAGTYEQYF TGTGCCAGCAGCTACAGCGCGGGCACCTACGAGCAGTACTTC
. TRBJ2-2 TRBV18 . CASSPGQGANTGELFF TGTGCCAGCTCACCAGGTCAGGGCGCGAACACCGGGGAGCTGTTTTTT
once TRBJ2-6 TRBV6-5 . CASSYSQSSGANVLTF TGTGCCAGCAGTTACTCACAGAGCTCTGGGGCCAACGTCCTGACTTTC
. TRBJ2-7 TRBV6-5 TRBD1 CASSLGQGGFYERYF TGTGCCAGCAGCCTGGGACAGGGGGGATTCTACGAGCGGTACTTC
few TRBJ2-2 TRBV27 TRBD1 CASSQRTGATGELFF TGTGCCAGCAGTCAAAGGACAGGGGCAACCGGGGAGCTGTTTTTT
. TRBJ1-2 TRBV9 . CASSVGAVTNYGYTF TGTGCCAGCAGCGTAGGGGCAGTAACTAACTATGGCTACACCTTC
. TRBJ1-1 TRBV2 TRBD1 CASRQGGMNTEAFF TGTGCCAGCAGGCAGGGGGGCATGAACACTGAAGCTTTCTTT
. TRBJ1-4 TRBV27 . CASSLFPPGMEEKLFF TGTGCCAGCAGTTTATTCCCGCCAGGGATGGAAGAAAAACTGTTTTTT
. TRBJ1-1 TRBV7-3 . CASSLLFTGLHTEAFF TGTGCCAGCAGCTTATTATTTACAGGTCTGCACACTGAAGCTTTCTTT
once TRBJ2-1 TRBV7-9 . CASSPPQGDEQFF TGTGCCAGCAGCCCCCCGCAAGGGGATGAGCAGTTCTTC
. TRBJ2-5 TRBV6-5 . CASSYQRRETQYF TGTGCCAGCAGTTACCAACGGAGAGAGACCCAGTACTTC
. TRBJ1-5 TRBV18 . CASSPGTPPLGPQHF TGTGCCAGCTCACCCGGGACACCGCCGTTGGGGCCCCAGCATTTT
. TRBJ1-2 TRBV7-2 . CASSLAGAQHGYTF TGTGCCAGCAGCTTAGCAGGGGCTCAGCATGGCTACACCTTC
. TRBJ2-6 TRBV19 . CASSIVGRLTSGANVLTF TGTGCCAGTAGTATTGTGGGCAGGCTTACCTCTGGGGCCAACGTCCTGACTTTC
once TRBJ2-1 TRBV5-6 . CASSQVSGHNEQFF TGTGCCAGCAGCCAAGTATCAGGGCACAATGAGCAGTTCTTC
. TRBJ2-5 TRBV10-2 . CASSEFRWGRDQETQYF TGCGCCAGCAGTGAGTTTCGATGGGGCAGGGACCAAGAGACCCAGTACTTC
. TRBJ1-6 TRBV6-2/TRBV6-3 TRBD1 CASSYSLGQVGSYNSPLHF TGTGCCAGCAGTTACAGCCTTGGACAGGTCGGTTCCTATAATTCACCCCTCCACTTT
. TRBJ2-1 TRBV19 TRBD1 CASSPRQGSYNEQFF TGTGCCAGTAGTCCTCGACAGGGATCTTACAATGAGCAGTTCTTC
. TRBJ2-3 TRBV6-2/TRBV6-3 . CASSKSPSAFGNTQYF TGTGCCAGCAGTAAAAGCCCCTCCGCGTTCGGGAATACGCAGTATTTT
. TRBJ1-2 TRBV6-5 TRBD1 CASRPTGDSYGYTF TGTGCCAGCAGGCCTACAGGGGACTCCTATGGCTACACCTTC
. TRBJ2-7 TRBV9 TRBD2 CASSEGRTGGEQYF TGTGCCAGCAGCGAAGGCAGGACCGGGGGGGAGCAGTACTTC
. TRBJ2-5 TRBV5-6 . CASSFDIETQYF TGTGCCAGCAGCTTTGACATCGAGACCCAGTACTTC
. TRBJ2-3 TRBV19 . CASRSTAPSTDTQYF TGTGCCAGTAGATCGACAGCCCCTAGCACAGATACGCAGTATTTT
. TRBJ1-5 TRBV7-9 TRBD1 CASSLGGTGAQPQHF TGTGCCAGCAGCTTAGGCGGGACAGGGGCCCAGCCCCAGCATTTT
. TRBJ2-3 TRBV7-6 TRBD2 CASSLAERGDLTDTQYF TGTGCCAGCAGCTTAGCTGAGCGGGGGGATCTCACAGATACGCAGTATTTT
. TRBJ2-5 TRBV13 TRBD2 CASSLGAGAGETQYF TGTGCCAGCAGCTTAGGAGCGGGGGCCGGGGAGACCCAGTACTTC
. TRBJ2-5 TRBV7-2 TRBD2 CASSHSGGAGETQYF TGTGCCAGCAGCCATAGCGGGGGGGCCGGCGAGACCCAGTACTTC
. TRBJ2-3 TRBV11-2 TRBD2 CASSLRTSGGRTDTQYF TGTGCCAGCAGCCTAAGGACTAGCGGGGGGCGGACAGATACGCAGTATTTT
. TRBJ2-5 TRBV7-2 TRBD1 CASSPPGTGERETQYF TGTGCCAGCAGTCCTCCCGGGACAGGGGAGAGGGAGACCCAGTACTTC
once TRBJ1-5 TRBV2 . CASSDPTGYQPQHF TGTGCCAGCAGTGATCCCACAGGGTATCAGCCCCAGCATTTT
. TRBJ1-1 TRBV6-2/TRBV6-3 . CASSHPLRGYRTAFF TGTGCCAGCAGCCACCCTCTCCGAGGTTACCGTACGGCTTTCTTT
. TRBJ2-5 TRBV6-1 TRBD1 CASSALDRVIQETQYF TGTGCCAGCAGTGCGTTGGACAGGGTGATCCAAGAGACCCAGTACTTC
once TRBJ1-1 TRBV18 TRBD1 CASSRTGVVLGTEAFF TGTGCCAGCTCAAGGACAGGGGTCGTCTTGGGCACTGAAGCTTTCTTT